Listed below are T cell receptor beta chains from one sample, sequenced in a study of graft-versus-host responses after intestinal transplantation. The method was immunoSEQ multiplex PCR; TCRdb's version includes in-frame clones alone and lacks a portion of them. The repertoire has some 55,000 clones, more than 80% of them found once; the top ten carry roughly 5.5%. The sample here was PBMCs, taken 650 to 670 days after intestinal transplant. The receptors stem from a human patient who received an intestinal transplant, so some T cells may come from the graft donor. Each CDR3 is given with its conserved first and last residue. The D gene is left open where the match is weak. Rows give clone size only sometimes, using once, few, many, or a class for an expanded clone.

d_call clone_size j_call v_call cdr3_aa cdr3_nt
NA once TRBJ1-2 TRBV27 CASSPFNLGGYTF TGTGCCAGCAGTCCTTTCAATTTGGGTGGCTACACCTTC
NA NA TRBJ2-2 TRBV12-5 CASGSPLRPGELFF TGTGCTAGTGGTTCCCCCCTTCGTCCCGGGGAGCTGTTTTTT
NA NA TRBJ2-5 TRBV27 CASGVFSGDETQYF TGTGCCAGCGGTGTTTTTTCAGGGGACGAGACCCAGTACTTC
NA NA TRBJ1-5 TRBV2 CASSTGTYNNQPQHF TGTGCCAGCAGTACCGGGACATATAACAATCAGCCCCAGCATTTT
NA NA TRBJ1-2 TRBV10-3 CAISEGIGGYTF TGTGCCATCAGTGAGGGGATTGGGGGCTACACCTTC
NA NA TRBJ1-5 TRBV7-6 CASSHDLGQPQHF TGTGCCAGCAGTCATGATTTGGGTCAGCCCCAGCATTTT
NA NA TRBJ1-2 TRBV10-2 CASSGTDYGYTF TGCGCCAGCAGTGGGACGGACTATGGCTACACCTTC
NA NA TRBJ1-2 TRBV5-4 CASTTISGQGPGYTF TGTGCCAGCACTACAATCTCCGGGCAGGGCCCTGGCTACACCTTC
NA NA TRBJ2-7 TRBV5-1 CASSLVRASIHEQYF TGCGCCAGCAGCTTGGTACGGGCTTCGATCCACGAGCAGTACTTC
NA NA TRBJ1-3 TRBV6-6 CASRGPGKSLGNTIYF TGTGCCAGCAGGGGACCAGGGAAAAGTCTTGGAAACACCATATATTTT
NA few TRBJ1-2 TRBV2 CASSEALINYGYTF TGTGCCAGCAGTGAAGCGCTAATTAACTATGGCTACACCTTC
TRBD1 NA TRBJ1-2 TRBV19 CATQRDRLNYGYTF TGTGCCACCCAGAGGGACAGACTGAACTATGGCTACACCTTC
NA NA TRBJ2-5 TRBV29-1 CSVVLGGETQYF TGCAGCGTTGTACTTGGGGGAGAGACCCAGTACTTC
NA once TRBJ2-5 TRBV5-1 CASHTGTQETQYF TGCGCCAGCCACACGGGGACGCAAGAGACCCAGTACTTC
NA NA TRBJ2-1 TRBV27 CASRALFTAEQFF TGTGCCAGCAGGGCCCTTTTCACGGCTGAGCAGTTCTTC
NA NA TRBJ2-2 TRBV6-4 CASSDGDTGELFF TGTGCCAGCAGTGACGGGGACACCGGGGAGCTGTTTTTT
TRBD2 NA TRBJ2-5 TRBV7-9 CASSSGTGTSGTQETQYF TGTGCCAGCAGCTCAGGTACCGGGACTAGCGGAACCCAAGAGACCCAGTACTTC
TRBD1 NA TRBJ2-7 TRBV4-1 CASSQNPTGGLYEQYF TGCGCCAGCAGCCAAAACCCGACAGGGGGTCTCTACGAGCAGTACTTC
TRBD2 NA TRBJ2-1 TRBV14 CASSQDLAGDWGEQFF TGTGCCAGCAGCCAAGACTTAGCGGGGGACTGGGGTGAGCAGTTCTTC
NA NA TRBJ2-5 TRBV5-8 CASSNSGTPGETQYF TGTGCCAGCAGCAATTCCGGGACTCCAGGGGAGACCCAGTACTTC
NA medium-sized TRBJ2-1 TRBV10-1 CASSDRAEYNEQFF TGCGCCAGCAGTGATAGAGCTGAGTACAATGAGCAGTTCTTC
TRBD2 NA TRBJ2-3 TRBV6-4 CASSDSGTSGTQYF TGTGCCAGCAGTGACTCCGGGACTAGCGGCACGCAGTATTTT
NA NA TRBJ2-1 TRBV7-9 CASSFPGYNEQFF TGTGCCAGCAGCTTTCCCGGATACAATGAGCAGTTCTTC
NA few TRBJ1-6 TRBV4-1 CASSQVRGRPDNSPLHF TGCGCCAGCAGCCAAGTTAGGGGCCGACCGGATAATTCACCCCTCCACTTT
NA NA TRBJ1-5 TRBV6-1 CASSDGTDSNQPQHF TGTGCCAGCAGTGATGGGACGGATAGCAATCAGCCCCAGCATTTT
TRBD1 NA TRBJ1-3 TRBV11-2 CASSLAFRQGKAGNTIYF TGTGCCAGCAGCTTAGCCTTCCGACAGGGGAAGGCTGGAAACACCATATATTTT
TRBD1 few TRBJ1-2 TRBV13 CASSSSGTVYGYTF TGTGCCAGCAGCAGCTCCGGGACAGTCTATGGCTACACCTTC
NA NA TRBJ1-3 TRBV10-3 CAISPQDGSGNTIYF TGTGCCATCAGCCCACAGGATGGGTCTGGAAACACCATATATTTT
NA NA TRBJ1-4 TRBV5-5 CASSDRTNNNEKLFF TGTGCCAGCAGCGATCGGACAAACAATAATGAAAAACTGTTTTTT
NA NA TRBJ1-2 TRBV7-9 CASSWNWGAANYGYTF TGTGCCAGCAGCTGGAACTGGGGTGCAGCTAACTATGGCTACACCTTC
NA NA TRBJ1-2 TRBV7-8 CASSLGRGYYGYTF TGTGCCAGCAGCTTAGGTCGGGGGTACTATGGCTACACCTTC
NA NA TRBJ2-3 TRBV11-3 CASSFRRGSTDTQYF TGTGCCAGCAGCTTCCGTAGGGGTAGCACAGATACGCAGTATTTT
TRBD1 NA TRBJ1-2 TRBV7-9 CASEDRQGLNYGYTF TGTGCCAGCGAGGACCGACAGGGATTGAACTATGGCTACACCTTC
NA NA TRBJ2-4 TRBV7-9 CASTTDRNIQYF TGTGCCAGCACCACCGACAGAAACATTCAGTACTTC
NA NA TRBJ1-6 TRBV4-2 CASSQDQQGAGNSPLHF TGTGCCAGCAGCCAAGATCAACAGGGCGCGGGGAATTCACCCCTCCACTTT
NA NA TRBJ2-5 TRBV6-6 CASSYGDGVWRETQYF TGTGCCAGCAGTTACGGGGATGGGGTTTGGCGGGAGACCCAGTACTTC
TRBD2 NA TRBJ2-7 TRBV4-2 CASSQALAGAYEQYF TGTGCCAGCAGCCAAGCACTAGCGGGGGCCTACGAGCAGTACTTC
NA NA TRBJ2-7 TRBV28 CASSAPGGARSSYEQYF TGTGCCAGCAGTGCTCCGGGTGGGGCCAGGAGCTCCTACGAGCAGTACTTC
NA few TRBJ1-6 TRBV11-3 CASSSGPSGPLHF TGTGCCAGCAGCTCGGGCCCTTCCGGACCCCTCCACTTT
NA NA TRBJ2-1 TRBV6-1 CASSVDWRWEQFF TGTGCCAGCAGTGTGGACTGGAGATGGGAGCAGTTCTTC
NA NA TRBJ1-2 TRBV2 CASRLGTDKGYTF TGTGCCAGCAGATTGGGGACTGATAAGGGCTACACCTTC